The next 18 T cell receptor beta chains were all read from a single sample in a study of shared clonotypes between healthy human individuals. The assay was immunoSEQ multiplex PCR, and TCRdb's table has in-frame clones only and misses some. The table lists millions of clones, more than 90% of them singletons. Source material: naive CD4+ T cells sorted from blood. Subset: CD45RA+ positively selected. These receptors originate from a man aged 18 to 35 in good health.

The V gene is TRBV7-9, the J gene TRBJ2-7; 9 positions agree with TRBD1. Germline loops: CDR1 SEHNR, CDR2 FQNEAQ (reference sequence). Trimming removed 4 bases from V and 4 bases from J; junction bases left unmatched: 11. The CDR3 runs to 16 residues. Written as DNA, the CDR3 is TGTGCCAGCAGCTCCAACCCCGGGACAGGGCTGTACGAGCAGTACTTC. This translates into CASSSNPGTGLYEQYF. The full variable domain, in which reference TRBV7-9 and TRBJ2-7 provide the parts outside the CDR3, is DTGVSQNPRHKITKRGQNVTFRCDPISEHNRLYWYRQTLGQGPEFLTYFQNEAQLEKSRLLSDRFSAERPKGSFSTLEIQRTEQGDSAMYLCASSSNPGTGLYEQYFGPGTRLTVT.

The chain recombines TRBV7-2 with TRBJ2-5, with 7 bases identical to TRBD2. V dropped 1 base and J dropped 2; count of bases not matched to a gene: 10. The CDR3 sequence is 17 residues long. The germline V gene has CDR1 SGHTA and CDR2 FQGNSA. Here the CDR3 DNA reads TGTGCCAGCAGCTTAGAGGGAGGCCTAGCGGAACAAGAGACCCAGTACTTC. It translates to CASSLEGGLAEQETQYF.

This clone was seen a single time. The DNA of the CDR3 is TGCGCCAGCAGCCAAGATACCTTAGGGGGGGATGGCTACACCTTC. Translating gives CASSQDTLGGDGYTF. This chain connects TRBV4-1 to TRBJ1-2, with a possible D match to TRBD1 (6 bases). Germline V gives CDR1 MGHRA, CDR2 YSYEKL. V was shortened by 0 bases and J by 6 bases, with 14 bases between the two germline ends. The CDR3 sequence is 15 residues long.

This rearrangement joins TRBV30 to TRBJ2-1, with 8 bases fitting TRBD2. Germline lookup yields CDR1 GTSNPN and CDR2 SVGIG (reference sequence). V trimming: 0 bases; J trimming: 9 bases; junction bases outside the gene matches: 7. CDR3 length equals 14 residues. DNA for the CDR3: TGTGCCTGGAGTGTGAGGCGGGGGGACCCTGAGCAGTTCTTC. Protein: CAWSVRRGDPEQFF. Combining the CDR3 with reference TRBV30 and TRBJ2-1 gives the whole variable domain SQTIHQWPATLVQPVGSPLSLECTVEGTSNPNLYWYRQAAGRGLQLLFYSVGIGQISSEVPQNLSASRPQDRQFILSSKKLLLSDSGFYLCAWSVRRGDPEQFFGPGTRLTVL.

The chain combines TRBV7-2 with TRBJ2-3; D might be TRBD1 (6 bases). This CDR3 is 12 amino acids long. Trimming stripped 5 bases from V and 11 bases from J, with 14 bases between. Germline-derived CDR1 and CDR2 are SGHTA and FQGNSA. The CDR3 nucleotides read TGTGCCAGCAGCCCCGTGAAGGGGGAGCAGTATTTT. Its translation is CASSPVKGEQYF. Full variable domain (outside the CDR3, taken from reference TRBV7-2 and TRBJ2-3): GAGVSQSPSNKVTEKGKDVELRCDPISGHTALYWYRQSLGQGLEFLIYFQGNSAPDKSGLPSDRFSAERTGGSVSTLTIQRTQQEDSAVYLCASSPVKGEQYFGPGTRLTVL.

DNA of the CDR3: TGTGCCAGCAGTTTAGGGGACAGCTACACCGGGGAGCTGTTTTTT. This sequence encodes CASSLGDSYTGELFF. The chain combines TRBV28 with TRBJ2-2; 7 nucleotides align to TRBD1. The CDR3 consists of 15 residues. V dropped 2 bases and J dropped 3; count of bases not matched to a gene: 3. Germline loops: CDR1 MDHEN, CDR2 SYDVKM.

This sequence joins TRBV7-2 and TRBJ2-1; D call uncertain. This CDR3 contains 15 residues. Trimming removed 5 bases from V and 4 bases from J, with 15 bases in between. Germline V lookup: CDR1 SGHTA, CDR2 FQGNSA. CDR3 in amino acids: CASSLTLSAYNEQFF. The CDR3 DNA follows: TGTGCCAGCAGCCTGACCCTATCGGCGTACAATGAGCAGTTCTTC.

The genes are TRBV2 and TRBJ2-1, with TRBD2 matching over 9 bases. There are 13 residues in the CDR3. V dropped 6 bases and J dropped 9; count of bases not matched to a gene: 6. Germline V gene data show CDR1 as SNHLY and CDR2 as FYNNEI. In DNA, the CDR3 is TGTGCCAGCAGCCCGGGACTAGCAATTGAGCAGTTCTTC. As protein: CASSPGLAIEQFF.

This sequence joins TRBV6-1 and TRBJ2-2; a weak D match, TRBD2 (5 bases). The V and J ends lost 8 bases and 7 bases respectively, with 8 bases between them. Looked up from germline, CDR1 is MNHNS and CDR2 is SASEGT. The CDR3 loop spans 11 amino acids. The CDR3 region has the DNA TGTGCCAGCCCCCGGGGCGGGGAGCTGTTTTTT. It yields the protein CASPRGGELFF.

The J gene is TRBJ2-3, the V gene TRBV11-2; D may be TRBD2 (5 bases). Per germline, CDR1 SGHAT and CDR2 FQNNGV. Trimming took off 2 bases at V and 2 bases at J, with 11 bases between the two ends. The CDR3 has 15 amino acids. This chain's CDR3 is CASSLTRAATDTQYF. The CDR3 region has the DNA TGTGCCAGCAGCTTAACGAGGGCCGCCACAGATACGCAGTATTTT.

As DNA, the CDR3 is TGCGCCAGCAGTGAGGGGCAGGCCACTAATGAAAAACTGTTTTTT. Residues: CASSEGQATNEKLFF. The chain employs TRBV10-2 and TRBJ1-4, with D unclear. The CDR3 covers 15 residues. Trimming took off 2 bases at V and 2 bases at J, with 9 bases between the two ends. The germline V gene has CDR1 WSHSY and CDR2 SAAADI.

CDR3 region: CASNTGAVSGQPQHF. The CDR3 DNA sequence: TGTGCCAGTAATACAGGGGCCGTCTCGGGGCAGCCCCAGCATTTT. The chain recombines TRBV19 with TRBJ1-5, with 7 bases that match TRBD1. This CDR3 has 15 residues. Germline-derived CDR1 and CDR2 are LNHDA and SQIVND (reference sequence). The junction had 13 bases not matched to a gene; V was cut back by 7 bases and J by 7 bases.

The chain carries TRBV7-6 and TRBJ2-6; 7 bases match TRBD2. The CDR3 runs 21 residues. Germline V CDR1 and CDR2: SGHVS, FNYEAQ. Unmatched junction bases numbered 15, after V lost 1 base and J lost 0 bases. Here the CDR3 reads CASSLGEELLGTNSGANVLTF. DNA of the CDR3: TGTGCCAGCAGCTTAGGAGAAGAGCTATTGGGGACTAACTCTGGGGCCAACGTCCTGACTTTC.

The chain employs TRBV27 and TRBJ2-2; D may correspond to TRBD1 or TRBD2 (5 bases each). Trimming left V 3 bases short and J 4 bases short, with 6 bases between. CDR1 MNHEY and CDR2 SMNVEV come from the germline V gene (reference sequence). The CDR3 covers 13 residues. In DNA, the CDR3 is TGTGCCAGCAGTTTTGGGGGCACCGGGGAGCTGTTTTTT. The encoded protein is CASSFGGTGELFF.

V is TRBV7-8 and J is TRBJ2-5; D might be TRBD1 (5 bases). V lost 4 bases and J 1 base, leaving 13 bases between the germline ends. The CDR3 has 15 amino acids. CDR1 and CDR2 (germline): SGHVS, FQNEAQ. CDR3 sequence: CASSSRAFGQETQYF. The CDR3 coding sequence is TGTGCCAGCAGCTCCAGGGCCTTCGGCCAAGAGACCCAGTACTTC.

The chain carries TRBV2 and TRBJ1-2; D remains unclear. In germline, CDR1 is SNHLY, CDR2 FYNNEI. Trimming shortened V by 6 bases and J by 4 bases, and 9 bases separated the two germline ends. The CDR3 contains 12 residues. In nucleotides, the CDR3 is TGTGCCAGCAGAGAGACCACCTATGGCTACACCTTC. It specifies CASRETTYGYTF. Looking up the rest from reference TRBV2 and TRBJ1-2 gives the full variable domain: EPEVTQTPSHQVTQMGQEVILRCVPISNHLYFYWYRQILGQKVEFLVSFYNNEISEKSEIFDDQFSVERPDGSNFTLKIRSTKLEDSAMYFCASRETTYGYTFGSGTRLTVV.

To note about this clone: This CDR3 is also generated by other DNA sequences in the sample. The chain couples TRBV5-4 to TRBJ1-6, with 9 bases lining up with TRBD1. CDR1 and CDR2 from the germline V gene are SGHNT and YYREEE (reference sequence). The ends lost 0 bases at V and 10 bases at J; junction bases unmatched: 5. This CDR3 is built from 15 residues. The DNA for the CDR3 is TGTGCCAGCAGCTTGGGGGGGACAGGGAGCTCACCCCTCCACTTT. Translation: CASSLGGTGSSPLHF.

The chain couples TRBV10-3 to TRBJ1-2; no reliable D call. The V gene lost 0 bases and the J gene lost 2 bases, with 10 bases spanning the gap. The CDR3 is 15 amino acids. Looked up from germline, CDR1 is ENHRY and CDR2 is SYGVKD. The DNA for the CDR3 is TGTGCCATCAGTGAGTCGACCTTGAGCAACTATGGCTACACCTTC. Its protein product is CAISESTLSNYGYTF.